The 4 T cell receptor beta chains below come from one sample, sequenced in a study of monozygotic twins with inflammatory bowel disease (dated 2019 in TCRdb). The library was made by 5' RACE. Sequenced on an Illumina HiSeq 2500. TCRdb reprocessed the reads, so every CDR3 protein sequence counts as one entry and DNA is not shown. This sample's table contains fewer than 200,000 distinct CDR3 sequences. Over 2.5% of the sample goes to the ten largest clones. The sample was blood. The receptors derive from a human donor with ulcerative colitis or Crohn's disease, or a healthy co-twin of an affected twin (not recorded which).

The chain employs TRBV18 and TRBJ1-2. The germline gives CDR1 KGHSH, CDR2 LQKENI. The CDR3 loop spans 16 amino acids. The CDR3 reads CASSPEGTQIIYGYTF.

The chain joins TRBV20-1 to TRBJ1-2; TCRdb gives TRBD1 as the D gene, but with no DNA this cannot be confirmed. In germline, CDR1 is DFQATT, CDR2 SNEGSKA (reference sequence). The CDR3 is 14 amino acids. CDR3 amino acids: CSAVVDRGNYGYTF.

The chain couples TRBV7-2 to TRBJ1-4; TCRdb returns TRBD1, unconfirmable since there is no DNA. Germline CDR1 SGHTA, CDR2 FQGNSA. The CDR3 is made up of 17 amino acids. The CDR3 sequence is CASSSGQGRGPNEKLFF.

This rearrangement joins TRBV19 to TRBJ2-1; TCRdb gives TRBD2 as the D gene, but with no DNA this cannot be confirmed. The germline gives CDR1 LNHDA, CDR2 SQIVND (reference sequence). The CDR3 has 16 residues. CDR3 residues: CASSIGGTSRSNEQFF.